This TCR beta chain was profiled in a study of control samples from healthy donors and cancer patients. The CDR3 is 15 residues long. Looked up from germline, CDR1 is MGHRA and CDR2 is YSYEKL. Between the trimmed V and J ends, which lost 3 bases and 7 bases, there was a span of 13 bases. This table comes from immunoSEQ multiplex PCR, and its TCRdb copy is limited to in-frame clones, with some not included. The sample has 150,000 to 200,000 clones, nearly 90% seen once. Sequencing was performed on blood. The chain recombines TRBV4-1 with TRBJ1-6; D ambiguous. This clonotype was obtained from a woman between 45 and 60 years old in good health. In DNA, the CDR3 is TGCGCCAGCAGCCAGGCCAAACCGGGGAATTCACCCCTCCACTTT. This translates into CASSQAKPGNSPLHF.